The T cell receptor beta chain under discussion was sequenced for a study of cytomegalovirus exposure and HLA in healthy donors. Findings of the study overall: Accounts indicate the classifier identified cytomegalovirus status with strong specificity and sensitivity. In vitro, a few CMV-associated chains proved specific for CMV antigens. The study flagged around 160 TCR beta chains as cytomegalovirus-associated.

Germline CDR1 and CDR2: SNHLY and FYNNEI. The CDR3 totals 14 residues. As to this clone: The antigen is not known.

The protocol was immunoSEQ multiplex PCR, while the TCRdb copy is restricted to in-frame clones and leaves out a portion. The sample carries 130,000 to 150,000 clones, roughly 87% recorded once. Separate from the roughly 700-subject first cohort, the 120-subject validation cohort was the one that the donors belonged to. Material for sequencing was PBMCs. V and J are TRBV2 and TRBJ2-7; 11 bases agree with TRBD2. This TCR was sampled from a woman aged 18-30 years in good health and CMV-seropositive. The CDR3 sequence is CALIPLAGDYEQYF. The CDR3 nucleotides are TGTGCTTTGATCCCACTAGCGGGGGACTACGAGCAGTACTTC.